These T cell receptor beta chains were read from a single sample in a study of early T cells in non-severe SARS-CoV-2 infection. TCRdb redid the calling of the 5' RACE reads with MiXCR, one entry per CDR3 protein. The sample shows 60,000 to 90,000 distinct CDR3 sequences, 15% to 20% of them seen only once. What was sequenced was whole blood. These receptors were collected from an adult who was a healthcare worker with PCR-confirmed SARS-CoV-2 infection or an uninfected control (not recorded which). CDR3s include the opening cysteine and the closing phenylalanine or tryptophan. Each record gives: CDR3 protein, V gene, J gene.

CASSLAGVSVISHTEAFF	TRBV5-1	TRBJ1-1
CASSLNQAGGPQGTQYF	TRBV4-2	TRBJ2-5
CASSPWSSQNSYEQYF	TRBV19	TRBJ2-7
CASSLIPGAANTGELFF	TRBV7-6	TRBJ2-2
CASSLEGATGNTIYF	TRBV7-9	TRBJ1-3
CASSLGAGINTEAFF	TRBV7-2	TRBJ1-1
CASSLQQGANQPQHF	TRBV12-3/TRBV12-4	TRBJ1-5
CSATLGLFQETQYF	TRBV20-1	TRBJ2-5
CASSAPEGPNGKLFF	TRBV7-9	TRBJ1-4
CASAGQTRAYEQYF	TRBV12-5	TRBJ2-7
CASSPAPLAGTDTQYF	TRBV5-1	TRBJ2-3
CSARDPGSGREQYF	TRBV20-1	TRBJ2-7
CASSFRQGTRNGYTF	TRBV27	TRBJ1-2
CASSYRVQETQYF	TRBV6-5	TRBJ2-5
CASSFNPWGGTEAFF	TRBV12-3/TRBV12-4	TRBJ1-1
CASSLNRARWVPEAFF	TRBV27	TRBJ1-1
CSAQTGQLPTDTQYF	TRBV20-1	TRBJ2-3